This note documents a single T cell receptor beta chain sequence. This specimen comes from a study of CD8+ T cells in alopecia areata. The treatment denotes: oral pan-JAK inhibitor, 5-10 mg twice daily. Samples from alopecia areata patients were lesional scalp punch biopsies and peripheral blood. Germline loops: CDR1 ENHRY, CDR2 SYGVKD. V gave up 0 bases and J gave up 3 bases, with 9 bases separating them. This CDR3 spans 14 amino acids. The authors extracted RNA and reverse transcribed it into cDNA as the sequencing template. Generated by immunoSEQ multiplex PCR, the TCRdb table keeps only in-frame clones and is missing some. In the table there are about 110,000 clones, around three fifths of which are singletons.

The chain recombines TRBV10-3 with TRBJ2-7; D possibly corresponds to TRBD1 (6 bases). This receptor was obtained from a human donor with alopecia areata. Sequenced here: CD8+ T cells sorted from blood, sampled at week 24, from a patient treated with tofacitinib. CDR3 residues: CAISESAGDYEQYF. Here the CDR3 DNA reads TGTGCCATCAGTGAGTCAGCAGGGGACTACGAGCAGTACTTC.